The 24 T cell receptor beta chains listed next were all sequenced from one sample in a study of blood T cell repertoires in COVID-19. The table came from immunoSEQ multiplex PCR; TCRdb's copy has only in-frame clones and leaves some out. The profile shows roughly 100,000 clones, about 90% of them singletons. Sequencing was performed on peripheral blood. These receptors came from a man younger than 35 with acute or convalescent COVID-19.

The chain is built from TRBV6-1 and TRBJ1-1; a weak D match, TRBD1 (6 bases). The length of the CDR3 is 13 residues. CDR1 MNHNS and CDR2 SASEGT come from the germline V gene. V was cut by 2 bases and J by 4 bases, with 8 bases left in between. For the CDR3, the DNA is TGTGCCAGCAGTGAACACAGGGTCACTGAAGCTTTCTTT. It is translated as CASSEHRVTEAFF.

The gene calls are TRBV5-1 and TRBJ1-4; 7 nucleotides match TRBD1. The CDR3 contains 13 residues. V trimming: 5 bases; J trimming: 6 bases; junction bases outside the gene matches: 4. Germline V lookup: CDR1 SGHRS, CDR2 YFSETQ. CDR3 residues: CASRQGSDEKLFF. For the CDR3, the DNA is TGCGCCAGCAGACAGGGGAGTGATGAAAAACTGTTTTTT.

The V and J genes are TRBV5-1 and TRBJ2-7; perhaps TRBD1 as D (6 bases). Trimming cost V 4 bases and J 0 bases, with 14 bases left between them. The CDR3 is 15 amino acids. CDR1 and CDR2 (germline): SGHRS, YFSETQ. The CDR3 sequence is CASSLTGKSSYEQYF. Here the CDR3 DNA reads TGCGCCAGCAGCCTAACAGGGAAGAGCTCCTACGAGCAGTACTTC.

The chain recombines TRBV19 with TRBJ1-5; perhaps TRBD1 as D (5 bases). The V gene lost 3 bases and the J gene lost 7 bases, with 16 bases spanning the gap. The germline V gene encodes CDR1 LNHDA and CDR2 SQIVND (reference sequence). The CDR3 consists of 15 residues. The CDR3 loop is CASSILSGKTQPQHF. The CDR3 DNA reads TGTGCCAGTAGTATTTTATCAGGGAAAACGCAGCCCCAGCATTTT. The whole variable domain, filled in from reference TRBV19 and TRBJ1-5, reads DGGITQSPKYLFRKEGQNVTLSCEQNLNHDAMYWYRQDPGQGLRLIYYSQIVNDFQKGDIAEGYSVSREKKESFPLTVTSAQKNPTAFYLCASSILSGKTQPQHFGDGTRLSIL.

J is TRBJ1-2 and V is TRBV7-9, with 8 nucleotides matching TRBD1. This CDR3 region has 15 residues. Germline V CDR1 and CDR2: SEHNR, FQNEAQ (reference sequence). V shed 4 bases and J 2 bases; nucleotides not matched to a gene: 6. Here the CDR3 DNA reads TGTGCCAGCAGCTCAATGGACAGGGCGAACTATGGCTACACCTTC. Its translation is CASSSMDRANYGYTF. Full variable domain (remainder filled in from reference TRBV7-9 and TRBJ1-2): DTGVSQNPRHKITKRGQNVTFRCDPISEHNRLYWYRQTLGQGPEFLTYFQNEAQLEKSRLLSDRFSAERPKGSFSTLEIQRTEQGDSAMYLCASSSMDRANYGYTFGSGTRLTVV.

The rearrangement uses TRBV5-7 and TRBJ1-5; TRBD1 agrees at 7 bases. TRBV5-7 is filed as an ORF, its function uncertain. With 4 bases clipped from V and 2 bases from J, the junction kept 6 bases outside the gene matches. The CDR3 totals 15 residues. In nucleotides, the CDR3 is TGTGCCAGCAGCATCCCGACAGGGCGCAATCAGCCCCAGCATTTT. The encoded protein is CASSIPTGRNQPQHF.

The chain carries TRBV6-5 and TRBJ2-1; a weak D match, TRBD2 (6 bases). CDR1 and CDR2 (germline): MNHEY, SVGAGI. Trimming removed 6 bases at V and 9 bases at J, with 12 bases between. This CDR3 contains 12 residues. CDR3 sequence: CASRVGGIEQFF. The CDR3, as DNA: TGTGCCAGCAGGGTGGGGGGAATTGAGCAGTTCTTC.

The chain uses TRBV5-1 and TRBJ1-1, with a weak D call TRBD1 (6 bases). V was clipped by 5 bases and J by 0 bases, with 14 bases between them. Per the germline V gene, CDR1 is SGHRS and CDR2 is YFSETQ. The CDR3 sequence is 15 residues long. The CDR3 reads CASRRGAGMNTEAFF. The CDR3 bases are TGCGCCAGCAGGCGGGGGGCAGGTATGAACACTGAAGCTTTCTTT.

The chain employs TRBV5-1 and TRBJ2-1; 7 nucleotides match TRBD2. The length of the CDR3 is 11 residues. The V gene's germline CDR1 is SGHRS and CDR2 YFSETQ. V lost 7 bases to trimming and J lost 10 bases; unmatched junction nucleotides: 5. DNA of the CDR3: TGCGCCAGCTACGAGCGGGGCGAGCAGTTCTTC. Its protein product is CASYERGEQFF.

The chain combines TRBV6-5 with TRBJ2-1, with TRBD1 identical over 10 bases. V dropped 6 bases and J dropped 10; count of bases not matched to a gene: 6. This CDR3 region has 13 residues. Per germline, CDR1 MNHEY and CDR2 SVGAGI. The CDR3 reads CASRRQGALEQFF. The CDR3 nucleotides read TGTGCCAGCAGAAGACAGGGGGCCTTGGAGCAGTTCTTC.

The chain joins TRBV7-9 to TRBJ2-3; D gene uncertain. With 5 bases removed from V and 0 bases from J, the gap between germline ends came to 15 bases. Looked up from germline, CDR1 is SEHNR and CDR2 is FQNEAQ (reference sequence). The CDR3 runs to 16 residues. CDR3 DNA sequence: TGTGCCAGCAGCCACGGGTCTGCGGCTAGCACAGATACGCAGTATTTT. It encodes CASSHGSAASTDTQYF.

V usage is TRBV5-5 and J usage is TRBJ2-3, with D perhaps matching TRBD2 (5 bases). This CDR3 is 15 amino acids long. Trimming pared 0 bases from V and 7 bases from J, leaving 15 bases between. The germline gives CDR1 SGHKS, CDR2 YYEKEE (reference sequence). CDR3 bases: TGTGCCAGCAGCTTGGAGGCCGGGGTTGGCTATACGCAGTATTTT. Its translation: CASSLEAGVGYTQYF. Variable domain in full (rest from reference TRBV5-5 and TRBJ2-3): DAGVTQSPTHLIKTRGQQVTLRCSPISGHKSVSWYQQVLGQGPQFIFQYYEKEERGRGNFPDRFSARQFPNYSSELNVNALLLGDSALYLCASSLEAGVGYTQYFGPGTRLTVL.

The chain uses TRBV10-3 and TRBJ1-2; 11 nucleotides align to TRBD1. With V trimmed by 10 bases and J by 4 bases, 8 bases remained unmatched. CDR3 length: 14 amino acids. Germline V CDR1 and CDR2: ENHRY, SYGVKD. As DNA, the CDR3 is TGTGCCACAGGGGGGACAGGGGGAATCTATGGCTACACCTTC. Its protein product is CATGGTGGIYGYTF.

The gene calls are TRBV20-1 and TRBJ2-2; 10 positions match TRBD2. The ends lost 3 bases at V and 8 bases at J; junction bases unmatched: 15. From germline, CDR1 is DFQATT and CDR2 SNEGSKA (reference sequence). CDR3 length: 17 residues. CDR3 amino acids: CSASIPAGGLGSGELFF. DNA of the CDR3: TGCAGTGCTAGTATTCCAGCGGGGGGGCTAGGTTCAGGGGAGCTGTTTTTT.

This clone was seen a single time. V usage is TRBV11-3 and J usage is TRBJ1-1; D unresolved. Germline CDR1 and CDR2: SGHNT and YENEEA. This CDR3 spans 13 amino acids. V was shortened by 4 bases and J by 1 base, with 7 bases between the two germline ends. DNA of the CDR3: TGTGCCAGCAGCTGGGGAGAGAACACTGAAGCTTTCTTT. Translating gives CASSWGENTEAFF.

This chain connects TRBV5-1 to TRBJ1-1; 7 bases line up with TRBD1. This CDR3 spans 14 amino acids. Germline CDR1 and CDR2: SGHRS and YFSETQ. With 4 bases clipped from V and 5 bases from J, the junction kept 8 bases outside the gene matches. The CDR3 sequence is CASSKDRTVTEAFF. The CDR3, as DNA: TGCGCCAGCAGCAAGGACAGGACGGTGACTGAAGCTTTCTTT.

The chain links TRBV2 to TRBJ1-5, with D perhaps matching TRBD1 (6 bases). CDR1 and CDR2 (germline): SNHLY, FYNNEI. This CDR3 spans 14 amino acids. Trimming removed 6 bases from V and 1 base from J, with 10 bases in between. The CDR3 DNA follows: TGTGCCAGCAGGCCCAGGGGAAGCAATCAGCCCCAGCATTTT. Protein: CASRPRGSNQPQHF.

This chain links TRBV30 with TRBJ2-1; 9 bases are shared with TRBD2. Germline V gene lookup returns CDR1 GTSNPN and CDR2 SVGIG (reference sequence). V was pared by 4 bases and J by 12 bases, with 13 bases of the junction left unmatched. The CDR3 spans 14 residues. The CDR3 bases are TGTGCCTGGAATAAGGCGGGAGGGCCGGGTTGGCAGTTCTTC. Amino acid sequence: CAWNKAGGPGWQFF.

This clone appeared a single time. V and J are TRBV19 and TRBJ1-1, with 7 bases that match TRBD1. V lost 4 bases, J lost 5 bases, and 13 bases stayed unmatched. Germline CDR1 and CDR2: LNHDA and SQIVND (reference sequence). The CDR3 is made up of 16 amino acids. The CDR3 region has the DNA TGTGCCAGTAGTACGCCTGGCCTTACAGGGGTAACTGAAGCTTTCTTT. Its protein product is CASSTPGLTGVTEAFF.

The chain uses TRBV7-2 and TRBJ1-4, with TRBD1 matching 7 bases. Germline CDR1 and CDR2: SGHTA and FQGNSA. Trimming at V came to 6 bases and at J to 8 bases, leaving 9 bases not matched to a gene. This CDR3 spans 14 amino acids. This CDR3 is CASRATGVGEKLFF. CDR3 nucleotides: TGTGCCAGCAGAGCCACAGGGGTTGGGGAAAAACTGTTTTTT.

CDR3 in amino acids: CASSSRLVTGGAAGELFF. CDR3 in DNA: TGTGCCAGCAGCTCCCGATTGGTGACAGGGGGCGCCGCCGGGGAGCTGTTTTTT. The chain recombines TRBV7-2 with TRBJ2-2; 10 bases match TRBD1. Germline CDR1 is SGHTA and CDR2 is FQGNSA. V was pared by 4 bases and J by 6 bases, with 14 bases of the junction left unmatched. CDR3 size: 18 residues.

Only one count was recorded for this clone. The chain links TRBV9 to TRBJ1-4; D perhaps matches TRBD1 (6 bases). The CDR3 covers 17 residues. Germline values: CDR1 SGDLS, CDR2 YYNGEE. With 2 bases removed from V and 6 bases from J, the gap between germline ends came to 20 bases. DNA of the CDR3: TGTGCCAGCAGCGTGGGCAGGGGCAATTTCGGGGATGAAAAACTGTTTTTT. As protein: CASSVGRGNFGDEKLFF.

The rearrangement joins TRBV6-5 to TRBJ2-1; weak D call: TRBD2 (6 bases). Germline loops: CDR1 MNHEY, CDR2 SVGAGI. V was shortened by 2 bases and J by 9 bases, with 17 bases between the two germline ends. This CDR3 comprises 15 residues. The CDR3 reads CASSYPGTPAGEQFF. In nucleotides, the CDR3 is TGTGCCAGCAGTTACCCCGGGACTCCGGCGGGTGAGCAGTTCTTC.

The J gene is TRBJ1-4, the V gene TRBV18, with D unclear. The length of the CDR3 is 15 residues. The germline CDR1 and CDR2 sequences are KGHSH and LQKENI. V gave up 3 bases and J gave up 0 bases, with 8 bases separating them. This CDR3 is CASSPGGATNEKLFF. Here the CDR3 DNA reads TGTGCCAGCTCACCCGGTGGTGCAACTAATGAAAAACTGTTTTTT.